These 7 T cell receptor beta chains came from one sample sequenced in a study of regulatory T cells in long-lasting Graves disease. Combining iRepertoire HTBI primers with Arm-PCR of CDR3 regions, the authors built TCR beta libraries. Each CDR3 protein gets one entry after TCRdb re-called the multiplex PCR reads with MiXCR. The data hold 500,000 to 700,000 distinct CDR3 sequences, with 30% observed a single time. Time point meaning: persistent/refractory GD, antithyroid drugs over 5 years with positive TRAb. After RNA was extracted from PBMCs, the TCR library was made from it. Specimen: peripheral blood mononuclear cells (PBMCs), collected when the disease was refractory, from a patient treated with antithyroid drugs. These receptors all stem from a female donor with Graves disease.

This clonotype has a count of ten or more. The gene calls are TRBV2 and TRBJ2-7; possibly TRBD2 for D (6 bases). CDR1 and CDR2 (germline): SNHLY, FYNNEI. The CDR3 sequence is 15 residues long. The V and J ends lost 3 bases and 4 bases respectively, with 16 bases between them. CDR3 DNA: TGTGCCAGCAGTGATTTGCGGGATAAAGGGTACGAGCAGTACTTC. Amino acids: CASSDLRDKGYEQYF.

The gene calls are TRBV28 and TRBJ1-2, with 7 bases identical to TRBD1. Trimming took 3 bases from V and 0 from J; bases not matched to a gene: 7. Germline CDR1 reads MDHEN; CDR2 reads SYDVKM. CDR3 length equals 16 residues. CDR3 protein: CASSFGDRVANYGYTF. In DNA form, the CDR3 reads TGTGCCAGCAGTTTCGGTGACAGGGTGGCTAACTATGGCTACACCTTC.

V is TRBV28 and J is TRBJ1-2; the D gene is possibly TRBD1 (5 bases). The CDR3 is 15 residues long. In germline, CDR1 is MDHEN, CDR2 SYDVKM. Trimming left V 6 bases short and J 8 bases short, with 22 bases between. The CDR3 loop is CASSFETGTPYGYTF. As DNA, the CDR3 is TGTGCCAGCAGCTTCGAGACCGGGACGCCCTACGGCTACACCTTC.

Ten or more counts support this clonotype. The chain links TRBV28 to TRBJ1-4; D is unclear. Looked up from germline, CDR1 is MDHEN and CDR2 is SYDVKM. The germline V and J ends were trimmed by 3 bases and 5 bases, with 7 bases remaining between them. CDR3 length: 13 amino acids. CDR3 sequence reads: CASSLDLNEKLFF. As DNA, the CDR3 is TGTGCCAGCAGTTTGGACCTAAATGAAAAACTGTTTTTT.

This clonotype showed up just a few times. The rearrangement links TRBV20-1 to TRBJ2-7; 10 bases are shared with TRBD1. CDR1 is DFQATT and CDR2 is SNEGSKA in the germline V gene (reference sequence). V lost 0 bases and J lost 5; bases outside the gene matches: 4. This CDR3 spans 14 amino acids. CDR3 sequence reads: CSARDGTGANEQYF. DNA of the CDR3: TGCAGTGCTAGAGATGGGACAGGGGCCAACGAGCAGTACTTC.

The sample holds a few counts of this clonotype. The V and J genes are TRBV19 and TRBJ1-1; tentative D call: TRBD1 (6 bases). The CDR3 runs 14 residues. Germline V CDR1 and CDR2: LNHDA, SQIVND (reference sequence). V dropped 5 bases and J dropped 6 bases, with 16 bases sitting between them. CDR3 sequence reads: CASSVQGWVAEAFF. The CDR3 DNA follows: TGTGCCAGTAGTGTACAGGGTTGGGTCGCTGAAGCTTTCTTT.

This chain joins TRBV11-2 and TRBJ1-2; 10 nucleotides line up with TRBD1. J lost 4 bases, V lost 4 bases, and 6 bases had no gene match. CDR3 length: 15 residues. Germline V gives CDR1 SGHAT, CDR2 FQNNGV. The CDR3 DNA reads TGTGCCAGCAGCTCTCGGGGACAGGGGCCCTATGGCTACACCTTC. Amino acid sequence: CASSSRGQGPYGYTF.